This T cell receptor (beta chain) was captured by sequencing in a study of cytotoxic CD8 clonotypes in ibrutinib-treated CLL. The assay was immunoSEQ multiplex PCR, and TCRdb's table has in-frame clones only and misses some. The table lists 200,000 to 250,000 clones, 75% to 85% of them singletons. Germline V gene lookup returns CDR1 SGHNT and CDR2 YENEEA. Deletions cut 5 bases from V and 2 bases from J, with 15 bases between. The CDR3 runs 16 residues. The material was PBMCs, obtained after 12 months of ibrutinib treatment. The rearrangement links TRBV11-3 to TRBJ2-2; no firm D call. The receptor was isolated from a human donor with chronic lymphocytic leukemia. The CDR3 nucleotides are TGTGCCAGCAGCCCCTCGGACCGGGCCAACACCGGGGAGCTGTTTTTT. Translation gives CASSPSDRANTGELFF.